These 24 T cell receptor beta chains originate from one sample sequenced in a study of post-analysis software for immune sequencing data. Findings and limits, study-wide: Five TRBV segments, TRBV5-6, TRBV5-1 and TRBV20-1 among them, were found more frequent in patients than controls.

Unique molecular identifiers tagged the TCR beta cDNA libraries. Each CDR3 protein is one row after TCRdb ran MiXCR on the PCR reads. This sample has approximately 360,000 distinct CDR3 sequences, with approximately 33% found just once. Which antigens these TCRs recognize remains unknown. The specimen sequenced was blood. The receptors were sampled from a girl aged 5-17 years with multiple sclerosis.

This clonotype was counted only a few times. This chain connects TRBV27 to TRBJ2-7; TRBD1 matches 8 bases. Germline assignment: CDR1 MNHEY and CDR2 SMNVEV (reference sequence). V lost 5 bases to trimming and J lost 4 bases; unmatched junction nucleotides: 7. The CDR3 spans 14 residues. The CDR3 nucleotides read TGTGCCAGCAGTACGTACAGGGGGACTTACGAGCAGTACTTC. It codes for CASSTYRGTYEQYF.

This clonotype has just a few counts. The chain has TRBV18 and TRBJ1-4; D ambiguous. The V gene lost 3 bases and the J gene lost 8 bases, with 13 bases spanning the gap. The CDR3 extends over 14 amino acids. Germline V lookup: CDR1 KGHSH, CDR2 LQKENI. The CDR3 bases are TGTGCCAGCTCACCTATCAATACCGGGGAAAAACTGTTTTTT. Translating gives CASSPINTGEKLFF. The full variable domain, in which reference TRBV18 and TRBJ1-4 provide the parts outside the CDR3, is NAGVMQNPRHLVRRRGQEARLRCSPMKGHSHVYWYRQLPEEGLKFMVYLQKENIIDESGMPKERFSAEFPKEGPSILRIQQVVRGDSAAYFCASSPINTGEKLFFGSGTQLSVL.

This chain joins TRBV2 and TRBJ2-1; no firm D call. V was pared by 0 bases and J by 4 bases, with 7 bases between. In germline, CDR1 is SNHLY, CDR2 FYNNEI. The CDR3 runs 14 residues. The chain's CDR3 is CASSEATIYNEQFF. Written as DNA, the CDR3 is TGTGCCAGCAGTGAAGCCACCATATACAATGAGCAGTTCTTC.

This clonotype came up a few times. J is TRBJ2-7 and V is TRBV3-1; 8 nucleotides align to TRBD1. The CDR3 extends over 16 amino acids. V trimming: 5 bases; J trimming: 1 base; junction bases outside the gene matches: 10. In germline, CDR1 is LGHDT, CDR2 YNNKEL (reference sequence). The CDR3 loop reads CASSSGAGTGSYEQYF. The CDR3 coding sequence is TGTGCCAGCAGCTCGGGGGCCGGGACAGGATCCTACGAGCAGTACTTC.

The chain employs TRBV19 and TRBJ1-2, with D unclear. In germline, CDR1 is LNHDA, CDR2 SQIVND (reference sequence). The V end lost 3 bases, the J end lost 4 bases, and 6 bases lay between the germline ends. The CDR3 spans 12 residues. The CDR3 protein is CASSIQAYGYTF. CDR3 in DNA: TGTGCCAGTAGTATCCAAGCCTATGGCTACACCTTC.

The rearrangement joins TRBV7-2 to TRBJ1-2, with unresolved D. With 3 bases removed from V and 3 bases from J, the gap between germline ends came to 5 bases. CDR1 is SGHTA and CDR2 is FQGNSA in the germline V gene. This CDR3 comprises 12 residues. For the CDR3, the DNA is TGTGCCAGCAGCTTTACGGACTATGGCTACACCTTC. Translating gives CASSFTDYGYTF.

The V and J genes are TRBV29-1 and TRBJ2-1; TRBD2 might be the D (5 bases). Trimming took 0 bases from V and 6 from J, leaving 6 bases between them. This CDR3 has 12 amino acids. In germline, CDR1 is SQVTM, CDR2 ANQGSEA. The CDR3: CSVEDRGNEQFF. CDR3 DNA: TGCAGCGTTGAAGATCGGGGCAATGAGCAGTTCTTC.

This chain connects TRBV5-1 to TRBJ1-2; D remains ambiguous. V gave up 0 bases and J gave up 0 bases, with 9 bases separating them. The CDR3 length is 15 residues. Germline V lookup: CDR1 SGHRS, CDR2 YFSETQ. CDR3: CASSLAPDPNYGYTF. The CDR3 DNA reads as TGCGCCAGCAGCTTGGCGCCTGATCCTAACTATGGCTACACCTTC.

Written as DNA, the CDR3 is TGTGCCAGCAACTCGAACCGACTGGCCAGCACAGATACGCAGTATTTT. Translating gives CASNSNRLASTDTQYF. This chain joins TRBV6-1 and TRBJ2-3, with D unclear. V was clipped by 7 bases and J by 0 bases, with 17 bases between them. This CDR3 has 16 residues. In germline, CDR1 is MNHNS, CDR2 SASEGT.

This sequence joins TRBV7-2 and TRBJ1-2; 8 bases map to TRBD1. The CDR3 contains 14 residues. CDR1 is SGHTA, CDR2 FQGNSA, per germline. V lost 6 bases and J lost 7; bases outside the gene matches: 10. The chain's CDR3 is CASSRGQGASGYTF. For the CDR3, the DNA is TGTGCCAGCAGTAGAGGGCAGGGGGCGTCTGGCTACACCTTC.

With regard to this clonotype: One end of the junction does not line up with germline, which may come from a read error. V gene TRBV5-5 combines with J gene TRBJ2-7; D is perhaps TRBD1 or TRBD2 (5 bases each). This CDR3 comprises 16 residues. CDR1 and CDR2 (germline): SGHKS, YYEKEE (reference sequence). The CDR3 DNA reads as TGTGCCAGCAGCCCGGGGCTGGGGACCTCCTCCCACGAGCAGTACTTC. The encoded protein is CASSPGLGTSSHEQYF.

The chain couples TRBV5-1 to TRBJ1-5; no firm D call. Germline CDR1 reads SGHRS; CDR2 reads YFSETQ. Trimming removed 5 bases at V and 5 bases at J, with 14 bases between. CDR3 length: 14 residues. The CDR3 region is CASSPNPGDQPQHF. The DNA of the CDR3 is TGCGCCAGCAGTCCTAACCCCGGCGATCAGCCCCAGCATTTT. The variable domain in full, with the rest retrieved from reference TRBV5-1 and TRBJ1-5, is KAGVTQTPRYLIKTRGQQVTLSCSPISGHRSVSWYQQTPGQGLQFLFEYFSETQRNKGNFPGRFSGRQFSNSRSEMNVSTLELGDSALYLCASSPNPGDQPQHFGDGTRLSIL.

V is TRBV20-1 and J is TRBJ1-2; D gene uncertain. The length of the CDR3 is 15 residues. V lost 6 bases and J lost 3, with 20 bases in between. The V gene's germline CDR1 is DFQATT and CDR2 SNEGSKA (reference sequence). The chain's CDR3 is CSAPVRPIWDYGYTF. The DNA of the CDR3 is TGCAGTGCGCCAGTAAGGCCCATATGGGACTATGGCTACACCTTC.

This clonotype has a single count. This chain links TRBV30 with TRBJ2-1; D not certain. V was clipped by 4 bases and J by 1 base, with 5 bases between them. The CDR3 sequence is 12 residues long. Germline lookup yields CDR1 GTSNPN and CDR2 SVGIG (reference sequence). The CDR3 DNA follows: TGTGCCTGGACCCCGTCCTACAATGAGCAGTTCTTC. Translated, it gives CAWTPSYNEQFF.

About this clonotype: A much larger clonotype is one base distant, so this may be a read error. This rearrangement joins TRBV6-5 to TRBJ2-1; 9 bases are a match to TRBD2. CDR1 MNHEY and CDR2 SVGAGI come from the germline V gene. J lost 10 bases, V lost 0 bases, and 13 bases had no gene match. This CDR3 contains 17 residues. The CDR3 sequence: CASSYSAGGGADWEQFF. The CDR3 DNA reads TGTGCCAGCAGTTACTCTGCCGGCGGGGGGGCGGACTGGGAGCAGTTCTTC.

Here the CDR3 DNA reads TGTGCCAGCAGCCTAATTCTAGGCGGGGGGAATCAGCCCCAGCATTTT. Translating it yields CASSLILGGGNQPQHF. This chain joins TRBV7-2 and TRBJ1-5; D possibly corresponds to TRBD1 (5 bases). Germline loops: CDR1 SGHTA, CDR2 FQGNSA. This CDR3 contains 16 residues. Trimming took 5 bases from V and 4 from J, leaving 18 bases between them.

The DNA for the CDR3 is TGTGCCAGCAGCCGTGGGGGGGGGCGGGGCACAGATACGCAGTATTTT. Translating gives CASSRGGGRGTDTQYF. The chain employs TRBV7-2 and TRBJ2-3, with D possibly matching TRBD2 (7 bases). Germline V gene lookup returns CDR1 SGHTA and CDR2 FQGNSA. Deletions cut 5 bases from V and 1 base from J, with 16 bases between. The CDR3 spans 16 residues.

This clonotype has just a few counts. The chain recombines TRBV6-2 or TRBV6-3 with TRBJ2-5; tentative D call: TRBD1 (6 bases). Germline V lookup: CDR1 MNHEY, CDR2 SVGEGT. The CDR3 is 13 residues long. Trimming shortened V by 1 base and J by 5 bases, and 8 bases separated the two germline ends. DNA for the CDR3: TGTGCCAGCAGTTACTTTGGGGGCGAGACCCAGTACTTC. This translates into CASSYFGGETQYF.

This chain uses TRBV9 with TRBJ1-5; D call uncertain. This CDR3 is built from 15 residues. The germline V gene encodes CDR1 SGDLS and CDR2 YYNGEE. Trimming cost V 0 bases and J 0 bases, with 7 bases left between them. CDR3 in DNA: TGTGCCAGCAGCGTAGACAGTCATAGCAATCAGCCCCAGCATTTT. Its protein is CASSVDSHSNQPQHF.

To note about this clonotype: The junction and the germline gene differ at one end; a read error may be behind it. V usage is TRBV6-2 or TRBV6-3 and J usage is TRBJ2-3; D call uncertain. Germline assignment: CDR1 MNHEY and CDR2 SVGEGT. The CDR3 runs 12 residues. CDR3 protein: CAGSRRGDTQYF. In nucleotides, the CDR3 is TGTGCCGGCAGTCGGCGCGGAGATACGCAGTATTTT.

The chain joins TRBV29-1 to TRBJ1-4; D is possibly TRBD1 (5 bases). Trimming left V 7 bases short and J 8 bases short, with 14 bases between. Germline V gene sequence: CDR1 SQVTM, CDR2 ANQGSEA. There are 12 residues in the CDR3. The CDR3, as DNA: TGCAGCGCCGGGGGACGATACGAAAAACTGTTTTTT. This sequence encodes CSAGGRYEKLFF.

The V call is TRBV5-1, the J call TRBJ2-5, with 9 bases matching TRBD1. The germline V gene encodes CDR1 SGHRS and CDR2 YFSETQ. There are 19 residues in the CDR3. V trimming: 5 bases; J trimming: 3 bases; junction bases outside the gene matches: 20. The CDR3 DNA reads TGCGCCAGCAGAACAAGAATGGGACAGGGTACGGACTGGAAAGAGACCCAGTACTTC. Its protein product is CASRTRMGQGTDWKETQYF.

The J gene is TRBJ1-2, the V gene TRBV9, with D maybe TRBD1 (5 bases). Germline CDR1 and CDR2: SGDLS and YYNGEE. Trimming took off 0 bases at V and 6 bases at J, with 9 bases between the two ends. There are 13 residues in the CDR3. The chain's CDR3 is CASSVGGTDGYTF. DNA for the CDR3: TGTGCCAGCAGCGTAGGGGGGACTGATGGCTACACCTTC.

There are a few counts of this clonotype. J is TRBJ1-1 and V is TRBV7-9; unclear D gene. The CDR3 contains 12 residues. V was clipped by 7 bases and J by 2 bases, with 8 bases between them. The germline V gene encodes CDR1 SEHNR and CDR2 FQNEAQ (reference sequence). DNA of the CDR3: TGTGCCAGCACCAGTGGTAACACTGAAGCTTTCTTT. Its translation is CASTSGNTEAFF.